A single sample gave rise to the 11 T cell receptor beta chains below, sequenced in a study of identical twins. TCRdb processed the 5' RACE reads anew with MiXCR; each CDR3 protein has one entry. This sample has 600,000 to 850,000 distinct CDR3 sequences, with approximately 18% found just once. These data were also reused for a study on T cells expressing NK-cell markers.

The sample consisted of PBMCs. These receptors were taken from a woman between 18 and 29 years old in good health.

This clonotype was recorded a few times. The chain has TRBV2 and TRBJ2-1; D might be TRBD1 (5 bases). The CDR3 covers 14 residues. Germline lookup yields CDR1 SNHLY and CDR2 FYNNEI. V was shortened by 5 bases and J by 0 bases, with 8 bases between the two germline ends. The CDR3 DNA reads TGTGCCAGCAGTATCGACAGCTCCTACAATGAGCAGTTCTTC. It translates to CASSIDSSYNEQFF. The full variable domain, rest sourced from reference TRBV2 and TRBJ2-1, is EPEVTQTPSHQVTQMGQEVILRCVPISNHLYFYWYRQILGQKVEFLVSFYNNEISEKSEIFDDQFSVERPDGSNFTLKIRSTKLEDSAMYFCASSIDSSYNEQFFGPGTRLTVL.

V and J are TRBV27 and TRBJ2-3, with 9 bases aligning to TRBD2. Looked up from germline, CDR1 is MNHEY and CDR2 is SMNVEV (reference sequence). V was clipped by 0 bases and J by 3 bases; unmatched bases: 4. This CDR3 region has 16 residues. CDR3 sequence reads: CASSLSMGLATDTQYF. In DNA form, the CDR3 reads TGTGCCAGCAGTTTATCGATGGGACTAGCTACAGATACGCAGTATTTT.

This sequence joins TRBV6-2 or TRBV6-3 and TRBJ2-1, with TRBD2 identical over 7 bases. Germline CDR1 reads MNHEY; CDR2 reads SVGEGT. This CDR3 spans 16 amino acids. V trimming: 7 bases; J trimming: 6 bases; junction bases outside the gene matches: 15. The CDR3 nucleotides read TGTGCCAGCAAATACCCTGGGGTAACGGGAGGCAATGAGCAGTTCTTC. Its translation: CASKYPGVTGGNEQFF.

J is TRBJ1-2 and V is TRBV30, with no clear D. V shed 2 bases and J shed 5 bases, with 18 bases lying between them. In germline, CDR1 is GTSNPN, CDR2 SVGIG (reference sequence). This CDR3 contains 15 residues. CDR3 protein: CAWSPGWGTSYGYTF. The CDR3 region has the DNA TGTGCCTGGAGTCCTGGTTGGGGAACGAGTTATGGCTACACCTTC.

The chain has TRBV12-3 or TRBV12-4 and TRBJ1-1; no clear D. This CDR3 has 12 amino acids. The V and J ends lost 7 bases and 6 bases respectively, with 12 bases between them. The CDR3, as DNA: TGTGCCAGCAACTCGAACAGCCCTGAAGCTTTCTTT. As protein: CASNSNSPEAFF.

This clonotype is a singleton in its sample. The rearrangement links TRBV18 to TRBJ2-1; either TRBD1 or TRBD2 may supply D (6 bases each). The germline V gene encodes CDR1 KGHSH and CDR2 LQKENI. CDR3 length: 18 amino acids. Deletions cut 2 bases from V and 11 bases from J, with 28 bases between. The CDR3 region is CASSPRLGEDRGAGKQFF. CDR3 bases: TGTGCCAGCTCACCAAGGCTGGGCGAGGACAGAGGGGCGGGGAAGCAGTTCTTC. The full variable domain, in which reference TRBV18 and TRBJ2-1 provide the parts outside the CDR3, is NAGVMQNPRHLVRRRGQEARLRCSPMKGHSHVYWYRQLPEEGLKFMVYLQKENIIDESGMPKERFSAEFPKEGPSILRIQQVVRGDSAAYFCASSPRLGEDRGAGKQFFGPGTRLTVL.

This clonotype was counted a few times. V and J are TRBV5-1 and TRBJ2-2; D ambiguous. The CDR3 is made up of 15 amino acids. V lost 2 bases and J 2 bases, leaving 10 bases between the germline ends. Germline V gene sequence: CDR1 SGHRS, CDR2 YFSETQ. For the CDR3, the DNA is TGCGCCAGCAGCTTCGCACAGTACAACACCGGGGAGCTGTTTTTT. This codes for CASSFAQYNTGELFF.

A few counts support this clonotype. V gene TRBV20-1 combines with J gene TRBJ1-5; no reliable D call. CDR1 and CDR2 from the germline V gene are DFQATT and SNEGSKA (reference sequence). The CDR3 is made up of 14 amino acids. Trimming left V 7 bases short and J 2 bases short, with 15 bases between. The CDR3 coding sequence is TGCAGTGTCACTCAGGTAGCTGGCAATCAGCCCCAGCATTTT. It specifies CSVTQVAGNQPQHF.

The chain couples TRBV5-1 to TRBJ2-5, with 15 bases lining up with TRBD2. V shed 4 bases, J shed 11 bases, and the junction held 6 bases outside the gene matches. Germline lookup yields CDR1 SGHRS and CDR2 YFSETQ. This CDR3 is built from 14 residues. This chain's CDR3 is CASSLGTSGGTQYF. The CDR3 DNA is TGCGCCAGCAGCCTCGGGACTAGCGGGGGGACTCAGTACTTC.

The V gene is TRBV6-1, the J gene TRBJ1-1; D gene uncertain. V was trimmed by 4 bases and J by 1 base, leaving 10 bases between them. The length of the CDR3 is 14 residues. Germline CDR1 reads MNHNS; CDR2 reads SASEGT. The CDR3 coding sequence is TGTGCCAGCAGTGGTTCGGATGCGAACACTGAAGCTTTCTTT. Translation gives CASSGSDANTEAFF.

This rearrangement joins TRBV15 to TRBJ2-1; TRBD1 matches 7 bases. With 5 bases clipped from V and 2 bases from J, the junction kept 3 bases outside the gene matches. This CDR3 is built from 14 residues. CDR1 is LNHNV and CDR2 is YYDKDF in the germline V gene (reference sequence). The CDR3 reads CATSPGTAYNEQFF. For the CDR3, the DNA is TGTGCCACCAGCCCCGGGACAGCCTACAATGAGCAGTTCTTC.